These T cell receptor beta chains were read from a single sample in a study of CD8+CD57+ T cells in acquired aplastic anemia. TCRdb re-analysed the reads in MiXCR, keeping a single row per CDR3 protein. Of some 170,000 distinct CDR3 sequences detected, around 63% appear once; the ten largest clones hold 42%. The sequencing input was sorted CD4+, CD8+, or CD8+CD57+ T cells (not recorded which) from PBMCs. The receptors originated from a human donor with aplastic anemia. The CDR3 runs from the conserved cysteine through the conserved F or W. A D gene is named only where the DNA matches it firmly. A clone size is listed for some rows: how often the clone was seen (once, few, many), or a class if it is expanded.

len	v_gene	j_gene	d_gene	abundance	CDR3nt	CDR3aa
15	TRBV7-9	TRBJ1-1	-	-	TGTGCCAGCAGCTTAGTCGGCAGGGGCGACACTGAAGCTTTCTTT	CASSLVGRGDTEAFF
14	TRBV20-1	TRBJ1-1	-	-	TGCAGTGCTAGAAGCGGAAATATGAACACTGAAGCTTTCTTT	CSARSGNMNTEAFF
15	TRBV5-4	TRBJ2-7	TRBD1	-	TGTGCCAGCAGCTTGTCGGCCAGGGGGCAGGACGAGCAGTACTTC	CASSLSARGQDEQYF
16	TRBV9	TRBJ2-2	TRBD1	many	TGTGCCAGCAGCGTAGGCCAGGGGGTTTTCACCGGGGAGCTGTTTTTT	CASSVGQGVFTGELFF
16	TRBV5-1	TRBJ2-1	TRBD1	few	TGCGCCAGCAGCTTGGGGGGGACAGGCGGTATACACGAGCAGTTCTTC	CASSLGGTGGIHEQFF
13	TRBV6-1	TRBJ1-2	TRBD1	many	TGTGCCAGCATGGAGGGACAGGTAGATGGCTACACCTTC	CASMEGQVDGYTF
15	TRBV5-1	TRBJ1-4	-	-	TGCGCCAGCAGCTTTCCCGGGGGCGAGGGAGAAAAACTGTTTTTT	CASSFPGGEGEKLFF
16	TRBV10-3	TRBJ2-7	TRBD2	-	TGTGCCAGCAGTCCGCAGACTAGCGGGAGCGCCTACGAGCAGTACTTC	CASSPQTSGSAYEQYF
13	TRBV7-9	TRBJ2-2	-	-	TGTGCCAGCAGCACCGGGAGTTACAATGAGCAGTTTTTT	CASSTGSYNEQFF
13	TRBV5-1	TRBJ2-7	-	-	TGCGCCAGCAGCTTGACACAGGGCCACGAGCAGTACTTC	CASSLTQGHEQYF
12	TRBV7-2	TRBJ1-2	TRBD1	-	TGTGCCAGCAGCTTCACAGGGGGTGGCTACACCTTC	CASSFTGGGYTF
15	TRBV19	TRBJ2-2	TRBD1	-	TGTGCCAGTAGCACCGACAGGGGGTCAACCGGGGAGCTGTTTTTT	CASSTDRGSTGELFF
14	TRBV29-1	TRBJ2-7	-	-	TGCAGCGTTGAGCCCGGGACGGGGATCAACGAGCAGTACTTC	CSVEPGTGINEQYF
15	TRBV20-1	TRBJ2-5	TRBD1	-	TGCAGTGCTAGTACTCCAGGGGGTCCAGGAGAGACCCAGTACTTC	CSASTPGGPGETQYF
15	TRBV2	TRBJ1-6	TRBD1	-	TGTGCCAGCATTAGGGACAGCTCCTATAATTCACCCCTCCACTTT	CASIRDSSYNSPLHF
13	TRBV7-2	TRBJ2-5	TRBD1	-	TGTGCCAGCAGCCTGGGACAGCAAGAGACCCAGTACTTC	CASSLGQQETQYF
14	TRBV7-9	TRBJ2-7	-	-	TGTGCCAGCAGCGCCGGACAGTACTCCTACGAGCAGTACTTC	CASSAGQYSYEQYF
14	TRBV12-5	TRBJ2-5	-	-	TGTGCTAGTGGTTTGGTAGAGGGACGAGAGACCCAGTACTTC	CASGLVEGRETQYF
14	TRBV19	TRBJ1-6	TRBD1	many	TGTGCCAGTAGCCTACAGGGGGGGAGGTCACCCCTCCACTTT	CASSLQGGRSPLHF
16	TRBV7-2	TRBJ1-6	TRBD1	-	TGTGCCAGCAGCTTAGTACCGGGACAGGTTAATTCACCCCTCCACTTT	CASSLVPGQVNSPLHF
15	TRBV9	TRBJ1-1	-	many	TGTGCCAGCAGCGTAGGGGCCATGATGAACACTGAAGCTTTCTTT	CASSVGAMMNTEAFF
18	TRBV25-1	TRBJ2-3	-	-	TGTGCCAGCAGTGATGATTTCGGGACTGCGTCCAATCCAGATACGCAGTATTTT	CASSDDFGTASNPDTQYF
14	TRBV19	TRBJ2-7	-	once	TGTGCCAGTAGTATTGAGCGCAACTCCTACGAGCAGTACTTC	CASSIERNSYEQYF